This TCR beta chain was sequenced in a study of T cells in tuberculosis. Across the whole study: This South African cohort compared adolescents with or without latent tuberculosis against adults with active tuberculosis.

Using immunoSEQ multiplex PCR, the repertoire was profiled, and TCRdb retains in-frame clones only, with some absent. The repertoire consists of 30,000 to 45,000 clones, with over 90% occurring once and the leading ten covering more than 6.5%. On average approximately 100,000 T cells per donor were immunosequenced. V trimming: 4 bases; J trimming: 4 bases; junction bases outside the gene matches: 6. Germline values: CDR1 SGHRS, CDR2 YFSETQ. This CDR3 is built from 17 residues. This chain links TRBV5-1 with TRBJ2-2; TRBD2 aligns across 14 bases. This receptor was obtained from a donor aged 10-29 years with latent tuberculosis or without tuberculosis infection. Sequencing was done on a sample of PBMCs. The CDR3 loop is CASSLGTSGGSTGELFF. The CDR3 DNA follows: TGCGCCAGCAGCCTGGGGACTAGCGGGGGAAGCACCGGGGAGCTGTTTTTT.